This T cell receptor (beta chain) was observed in a study of CD8 T cells in ankylosing spondylitis. TCRdb passed the 5' RACE reads through MiXCR, listing each CDR3 protein once. The data contain 150,000 to 200,000 distinct CDR3 sequences, approximately 13% of them singletons. The CDR3 sequence is 13 residues long. V dropped 2 bases and J dropped 7 bases, with 11 bases sitting between them. CDR1 is KGHSY and CDR2 is FQNENV in the germline V gene. The TCR comes from a female donor with ankylosing spondylitis or in good health (not recorded which). The sequenced material came from blood, either unsorted or a sorted T cell fraction (not recorded which). The genes are TRBV16 and TRBJ1-2; D gene uncertain. CDR3 sequence: CASSQKWSAGYTF. Here the CDR3 DNA reads TGTGCCAGCAGCCAAAAATGGAGTGCTGGCTACACCTTC.